This T cell receptor beta chain was captured by sequencing in a study of blood T cell repertoires in COVID-19. About this clone itself: The junction departs from the called germline gene at one end, perhaps through a read error.

One Seattle source followed patients from active infection through their disease course. This CDR3 has 15 residues. Germline CDR1 and CDR2: SSHAT and FNYEAQ (reference sequence). The table came from immunoSEQ multiplex PCR; TCRdb's copy has only in-frame clones and leaves some out. The table records 300,000 to 400,000 clones, more than 75% of them present only once. The V call is TRBV7-7, the J call TRBJ2-2; a possible D gene is TRBD2 (6 bases). The TCR originated in a woman in her sixties or seventies with COVID-19, enrolled during active disease. Input material: peripheral blood. In DNA form, the CDR3 reads TGTGCTAGCAGCTTAGGACGGGGGAGCACCGGGGAGCTGTTTTTT. Amino acid sequence: CASSLGRGSTGELFF.